This entry lists 25 T cell receptor beta chains sequenced from one sample in a study of cytomegalovirus exposure and HLA in healthy donors (dated by TCRdb to about 2017). The library came from the immunoSEQ multiplex PCR assay. For the multiplex PCR, a mixture combining 60 forward primers for TCR Vbeta segments and 13 reverse primers for TCR Jbeta segments was used. TCRdb limited this immuneACCESS table to in-frame rearrangements with V and J called. A share of clones is missing; checked studies link under half to unresolved V genes, and the rest is unexplained. In all, the sample holds under 200,000 clones, and approximately 78% of those were seen once. Roughly 1.5% of the sample rests with the top ten. Sequencing was carried out using PBMCs. The receptors shown here come from a woman aged 18-29 years in good health and CMV-seronegative.

This sequence joins TRBV9 and TRBJ1-2; D remains ambiguous. The V end was cut by 0 bases, the J end by 8 bases, with 20 bases between. Germline V gives CDR1 SGDLS, CDR2 YYNGEE. The CDR3 runs to 16 residues. The chain's CDR3 is CASSVDRRGVGEGYTF. In DNA, the CDR3 is TGTGCCAGCAGCGTAGATCGCCGTGGGGTGGGAGAAGGCTACACCTTC.

This clone is a singleton in its sample. The chain uses TRBV28 and TRBJ1-5, with 8 bases lining up with TRBD1. The CDR3 has 17 amino acids. The V and J ends lost 1 base and 6 bases, in that order; junction bases with no gene match: 11. Germline V gives CDR1 MDHEN, CDR2 SYDVKM. This CDR3 is CASSLSSRGLLGQPQHF. CDR3 sequence (DNA): TGTGCCAGCAGTTTATCAAGCAGGGGGCTTCTCGGTCAGCCCCAGCATTTT.

V and J are TRBV7-8 and TRBJ1-2; D is unresolved. Germline values: CDR1 SGHVS, CDR2 FQNEAQ. This CDR3 contains 12 residues. V lost 5 bases and J 0 bases, leaving 4 bases between the germline ends. The CDR3 protein is CASSDTNYGYTF. The CDR3 DNA follows: TGTGCCAGCAGCGACACTAACTATGGCTACACCTTC.

The chain joins TRBV5-1 to TRBJ1-6; the match to TRBD1 covers 7 bases. Trimming removed 1 base from V and 4 bases from J; junction bases left unmatched: 2. The CDR3 loop spans 15 amino acids. In germline, CDR1 is SGHRS, CDR2 YFSETQ. The CDR3 is CASSLSGQYNSPLHF. The CDR3 DNA follows: TGCGCCAGCAGCTTGTCGGGACAGTATAATTCACCCCTCCACTTT. Looking up the rest from reference TRBV5-1 and TRBJ1-6 gives the full variable domain: KAGVTQTPRYLIKTRGQQVTLSCSPISGHRSVSWYQQTPGQGLQFLFEYFSETQRNKGNFPGRFSGRQFSNSRSEMNVSTLELGDSALYLCASSLSGQYNSPLHFGNGTRLTVT.

The chain combines TRBV7-9 with TRBJ2-3; D is possibly TRBD2 (6 bases). In germline, CDR1 is SEHNR, CDR2 FQNEAQ (reference sequence). V was shortened by 7 bases and J by 7 bases, with 15 bases between the two germline ends. The CDR3 covers 13 residues. The CDR3 reads CASNRRDSHTQYF. The CDR3 DNA follows: TGTGCCAGCAACCGACGGGACTCTCATACGCAGTATTTT.

V and J are TRBV28 and TRBJ1-2, with 8 bases fitting TRBD1. The CDR3 is 15 residues long. CDR1 is MDHEN and CDR2 is SYDVKM in the germline V gene. V gave up 8 bases and J gave up 1 base; unmatched junction bases: 9. The CDR3 bases are TGTGCCAGCGCCATTCCAGGGGGCAATAACTATGGCTACACCTTC. This encodes CASAIPGGNNYGYTF.

The chain couples TRBV11-1 to TRBJ2-7, with unresolved D. Per the germline V gene, CDR1 is SGHAT and CDR2 is FQDESV (reference sequence). Trimming removed 7 bases from V and 3 bases from J, with 13 bases in between. The CDR3 runs to 13 residues. The CDR3 spells CASTGTGLYEQYF. For the CDR3, the DNA is TGTGCCAGCACCGGAACGGGTCTCTACGAGCAGTACTTC.

J is TRBJ1-2 and V is TRBV19, with TRBD1 matching over 8 bases. V trimming: 2 bases; J trimming: 1 base; junction bases outside the gene matches: 9. Germline CDR1 is LNHDA and CDR2 is SQIVND (reference sequence). CDR3 size: 17 residues. In DNA form, the CDR3 reads TGTGCCAGTAGTATACAAGTACGACAGGGGATTAACTATGGCTACACCTTC. Translated, it gives CASSIQVRQGINYGYTF.

Details on this clone: One end of the junction is discordant with germline, which a read error may explain. The chain joins TRBV7-9 to TRBJ2-5; 8 nucleotides agree with TRBD2. Germline CDR1 and CDR2: SEHNR and FQNEAQ (reference sequence). The CDR3 extends over 16 amino acids. CDR3 sequence reads: CSSSLVAGLFGETQYF. The CDR3, as DNA: TGTTCCAGCAGCTTAGTAGCGGGGCTTTTCGGAGAGACCCAGTACTTC. Based on the CDR3 plus reference TRBV7-9 and TRBJ2-5, the full variable domain is DTGVSQNPRHKITKRGQNVTFRCDPISEHNRLYWYRQTLGQGPEFLTYFQNEAQLEKSRLLSDRFSAERPKGSFSTLEIQRTEQGDSAMYLCSSSLVAGLFGETQYFGPGTRLLVL.

The chain is built from TRBV28 and TRBJ2-2; TRBD2 matches 8 bases. This CDR3 spans 16 amino acids. V lost 8 bases and J lost 6; bases outside the gene matches: 14. Germline CDR1 reads MDHEN; CDR2 reads SYDVKM. The DNA for the CDR3 is TGTGCCAGCCGGCGGGGGGATCTTCGGGAGTCCGGGGAGCTGTTTTTT. Its protein product is CASRRGDLRESGELFF. Variable domain in full (rest from reference TRBV28 and TRBJ2-2): DVKVTQSSRYLVKRTGEKVFLECVQDMDHENMFWYRQDPGLGLRLIYFSYDVKMKEKGDIPEGYSVSREKKERFSLILESASTNQTSMYLCASRRGDLRESGELFFGEGSRLTVL.

This clone was detected a few times. The chain has TRBV10-1 and TRBJ2-3, with D unclear. Germline V gives CDR1 WNHNN, CDR2 SYGVQD (reference sequence). V was cut by 3 bases and J by 0 bases, with 13 bases left in between. The length of the CDR3 is 16 residues. CDR3 in DNA: TGCGCCAGCAGTGATATAGCTGACCCCAGCACAGATACGCAGTATTTT. This translates into CASSDIADPSTDTQYF.

This clone appeared a few times. This chain connects TRBV27 to TRBJ1-1; 10 nucleotides align to TRBD1. J gave up 7 bases and V 6 bases, and 5 bases lay outside the gene matches. The germline CDR1 and CDR2 sequences are MNHEY and SMNVEV (reference sequence). The CDR3 spans 13 residues. CDR3 loop: CASRTGGLVEAFF. CDR3 nucleotide sequence: TGTGCCAGCAGGACAGGGGGCCTGGTTGAAGCTTTCTTT.

The chain is built from TRBV28 and TRBJ2-3, with a tentative D call TRBD2 (5 bases). V dropped 5 bases and J dropped 2 bases, with 14 bases sitting between them. The germline V gene has CDR1 MDHEN and CDR2 SYDVKM. The CDR3 contains 15 residues. The CDR3 protein is CASSSQRSPTDTQYF. Here the CDR3 DNA reads TGTGCCAGCAGTAGTCAGCGGTCCCCCACAGATACGCAGTATTTT. Together with reference TRBV28 and TRBJ2-3, the CDR3 gives the full variable domain: DVKVTQSSRYLVKRTGEKVFLECVQDMDHENMFWYRQDPGLGLRLIYFSYDVKMKEKGDIPEGYSVSREKKERFSLILESASTNQTSMYLCASSSQRSPTDTQYFGPGTRLTVL.

In this sample, this clone turned up a few times. CDR3 residues: CSVEELGHSGNTIYF. The CDR3 DNA reads as TGCAGCGTTGAAGAACTGGGCCACTCTGGAAACACCATATATTTT. V and J are TRBV29-1 and TRBJ1-3; D is unresolved. The V end was cut by 0 bases, the J end by 0 bases, with 9 bases between. The germline gives CDR1 SQVTM, CDR2 ANQGSEA. This CDR3 contains 15 residues.

The V and J genes are TRBV5-1 and TRBJ2-2, with D unresolved. Germline CDR1 and CDR2: SGHRS and YFSETQ. CDR3 length: 14 residues. The germline V and J ends were trimmed by 4 bases and 4 bases, with 11 bases remaining between them. The CDR3 sequence is CASSRLEGTGELFF. DNA of the CDR3: TGCGCCAGCAGCAGACTTGAAGGCACCGGGGAGCTGTTTTTT.

The chain recombines TRBV19 with TRBJ2-2; 9 bases align to TRBD2. The CDR3 totals 16 residues. CDR1 is LNHDA, CDR2 SQIVND, per germline (reference sequence). V was clipped by 3 bases and J by 1 base; unmatched bases: 3. The CDR3 region is CASSMLTSGNTGELFF. The CDR3 DNA reads TGTGCCAGTAGTATGCTGACTAGCGGGAACACCGGGGAGCTGTTTTTT. The full variable domain, with the rest looked up from reference TRBV19 and TRBJ2-2, is DGGITQSPKYLFRKEGQNVTLSCEQNLNHDAMYWYRQDPGQGLRLIYYSQIVNDFQKGDIAEGYSVSREKKESFPLTVTSAQKNPTAFYLCASSMLTSGNTGELFFGEGSRLTVL.

The CDR3 here is CASSFDSMNTEAFF. The DNA for the CDR3 is TGTGCCAGCAGTTTTGACAGTATGAACACTGAAGCTTTCTTT. The rearrangement joins TRBV28 to TRBJ1-1; weak D call: TRBD1 (5 bases). The germline CDR1 and CDR2 sequences are MDHEN and SYDVKM. V gave up 3 bases and J gave up 0 bases, with 8 bases separating them. The CDR3 has 14 amino acids.

The chain is built from TRBV11-2 and TRBJ2-3; 9 bases line up with TRBD2. CDR3 length equals 16 residues. CDR1 and CDR2 (germline): SGHAT, FQNNGV. With 1 base clipped from V and 6 bases from J, the junction kept 8 bases outside the gene matches. As DNA, the CDR3 is TGTGCCAGCAGCTTAGCGGCGGGAGGGAGGTCGGATACGCAGTATTTT. This translates into CASSLAAGGRSDTQYF.

This chain joins TRBV30 and TRBJ1-5; D unclear. Trimming shortened V by 0 bases and J by 9 bases, and 9 bases separated the two germline ends. Germline V gene data show CDR1 as GTSNPN and CDR2 as SVGIG (reference sequence). This CDR3 region has 12 residues. CDR3 in amino acids: CAWSVTGRPQHF. CDR3 nucleotide sequence: TGTGCCTGGAGTGTCACGGGTCGGCCCCAGCATTTT.

The chain has TRBV6-1 and TRBJ1-2; 7 bases align to TRBD1. The V segment lost 5 bases and the J segment 2 bases; nucleotides outside the gene matches: 8. CDR1 and CDR2 (germline): MNHNS, SASEGT. The CDR3 runs 15 residues. The CDR3 DNA is TGTGCCAGCAGTACCAGACAGGGTGGCAACTATGGCTACACCTTC. Translation gives CASSTRQGGNYGYTF.

This chain links TRBV4-2 with TRBJ2-2, with TRBD1 matching 9 bases. This CDR3 is 16 amino acids long. Losses at the gene ends were 2 bases for V and 3 bases for J; bases not matched to a gene: 4. The germline gives CDR1 LGHNA, CDR2 YNFKEQ. DNA of the CDR3: TGTGCCAGCAGCCAAACAGGGGGCGCGGACACCGGGGAGCTGTTTTTT. It yields the protein CASSQTGGADTGELFF.

V gene TRBV28 combines with J gene TRBJ2-4, with D unclear. The V end was cut by 8 bases, the J end by 1 base, with 15 bases between. This CDR3 comprises 15 residues. CDR1 is MDHEN and CDR2 is SYDVKM in the germline V gene. The CDR3 DNA follows: TGTGCCAGCGGGCTTCTCATTGGGGCCAAAAACATTCAGTACTTC. This encodes CASGLLIGAKNIQYF.

The chain links TRBV27 to TRBJ2-2; 8 positions match TRBD1. Germline values: CDR1 MNHEY, CDR2 SMNVEV (reference sequence). J was trimmed by 15 bases and V by 2 bases; bases with no gene match: 5. The CDR3 runs to 12 residues. The CDR3, as DNA: TGTGCCAGCAGTTTAGGACAGGGAAAGGTGTTTTTT. It translates to CASSLGQGKVFF.

V and J are TRBV4-3 and TRBJ1-1; possible D gene TRBD1, 5 bases. Between the trimmed V and J ends, which lost 0 bases and 3 bases, there was a span of 11 bases. CDR1 is LGHNA and CDR2 is YSLEER in the germline V gene. This CDR3 region has 15 residues. DNA for the CDR3: TGCGCCAGCAGCCAAGAGGTTCGGGGGGACACTGAAGCTTTCTTT. The encoded protein is CASSQEVRGDTEAFF.

The chain joins TRBV27 to TRBJ2-5; tentatively, D is TRBD2 (5 bases). Germline V gives CDR1 MNHEY, CDR2 SMNVEV (reference sequence). The CDR3 consists of 13 residues. Trimming removed 4 bases from V and 11 bases from J, with 17 bases in between. In DNA, the CDR3 is TGTGCCAGCAGTTCAGGCCCACACTGGGAGCAGTACTTC. This codes for CASSSGPHWEQYF.